This is a list of T cell receptor beta chains from one sample in a study of blood T cell repertoires in COVID-19. Using immunoSEQ multiplex PCR, the repertoire was profiled, and TCRdb retains in-frame clones only, with some absent. The sample yields hundreds of thousands of clones, roughly 85% seen once. The sequenced material came from peripheral blood. These TCRs come from a woman aged 40 to 50 with active or convalescent COVID-19. Both conserved end residues are part of each CDR3. Each record gives: D gene, V gene, J gene, clone size, CDR3 DNA, CDR3 protein. A D gene is named only where the DNA matches it firmly. Where a row states a size, it is once, few, many or the class of an expanded clone; other rows omit it.

D gene: TRBD2; V gene: TRBV7-3; J gene: TRBJ2-5; clone size: -; CDR3 DNA: TGTGCCAGCAGCTCGACTAGCGGGATTCAAGAGACCCAGTACTTC; CDR3 protein: CASSSTSGIQETQYF
D gene: TRBD2; V gene: TRBV5-1; J gene: TRBJ2-2; clone size: -; CDR3 DNA: TGCGCCAGCAGCTGGGGGGGAAGGTCGAACACCGGGGAGCTGTTTTTT; CDR3 protein: CASSWGGRSNTGELFF
D gene: TRBD1; V gene: TRBV27; J gene: TRBJ1-5; clone size: few; CDR3 DNA: TGTGCCAGCAGTCTCAGGACAGGGAGCAATCAGCCCCAGCATTTT; CDR3 protein: CASSLRTGSNQPQHF
D gene: TRBD1; V gene: TRBV2; J gene: TRBJ2-7; clone size: -; CDR3 DNA: TGTGCCAGCAGTGGACAGGGGGCCTTCCTCGAGCAGTACTTC; CDR3 protein: CASSGQGAFLEQYF
D gene: TRBD1; V gene: TRBV7-2; J gene: TRBJ2-2; clone size: few; CDR3 DNA: TGTGCCAGCAGCGGGGACAGGCACACCGGGGAGCTGTTTTTT; CDR3 protein: CASSGDRHTGELFF
D gene: -; V gene: TRBV24-1; J gene: TRBJ2-7; clone size: -; CDR3 DNA: TGTGCCACCAGTGATTTAGGGGGAACCGAGCAGTACTTC; CDR3 protein: CATSDLGGTEQYF
D gene: -; V gene: TRBV28; J gene: TRBJ1-3; clone size: -; CDR3 DNA: TGTGCCAGCAGTTCCACAGGGACTAGCTCTGGAAACACCATATATTTT; CDR3 protein: CASSSTGTSSGNTIYF
D gene: -; V gene: TRBV6-4; J gene: TRBJ2-3; clone size: few; CDR3 DNA: TGTGCCAGCAGTCCGGAGAGCACAGATACGCAGTATTTT; CDR3 protein: CASSPESTDTQYF
D gene: -; V gene: TRBV6-5; J gene: TRBJ2-7; clone size: -; CDR3 DNA: TGTGCCAGCAGTTACCTCGGGGGGCAGCAGCAGTACTTC; CDR3 protein: CASSYLGGQQQYF
D gene: TRBD1; V gene: TRBV10-1; J gene: TRBJ2-3; clone size: -; CDR3 DNA: TGCGCCAGCAGTCTCGGGACAGGGGGCGGCGATACGCAGTATTTT; CDR3 protein: CASSLGTGGGDTQYF
D gene: TRBD1; V gene: TRBV9; J gene: TRBJ2-7; clone size: -; CDR3 DNA: TGTGCCAGCAGCGTAGAGGACAGGGGGTTCAGCTCCTACGAGCAGTACTTC; CDR3 protein: CASSVEDRGFSSYEQYF
D gene: TRBD1; V gene: TRBV24-1; J gene: TRBJ1-2; clone size: -; CDR3 DNA: TGTGCCACCAGTGATTATTTTCCGGGACAGGGGGCTAAGGGCTACACCTTC; CDR3 protein: CATSDYFPGQGAKGYTF
D gene: -; V gene: TRBV28; J gene: TRBJ1-1; clone size: -; CDR3 DNA: TGTGCCAGCAACCTAGGGGACACTGAAGCTTTCTTT; CDR3 protein: CASNLGDTEAFF
D gene: TRBD1; V gene: TRBV5-1; J gene: TRBJ2-1; clone size: once; CDR3 DNA: TGCGCCAGCAGCTTGGGCGGGACAGGACTCTATGAGCAGTTCTTC; CDR3 protein: CASSLGGTGLYEQFF
D gene: -; V gene: TRBV24-1; J gene: TRBJ2-3; clone size: -; CDR3 DNA: TGTGCCACCAGTGATCCGGCGGGCGGCTTAGATACGCAGTATTTT; CDR3 protein: CATSDPAGGLDTQYF
D gene: TRBD1; V gene: TRBV5-1; J gene: TRBJ2-1; clone size: -; CDR3 DNA: TGCGCCAGCAGCTCGGACCTAAACACAGGGGGCCCTCGGAATGAGCAGTTCTTC; CDR3 protein: CASSSDLNTGGPRNEQFF
D gene: -; V gene: TRBV19; J gene: TRBJ2-7; clone size: -; CDR3 DNA: TGTGCCAGTAGTGGATTACCAACTCCGGACAGTCGGTCCTACGAGCAGTACTTC; CDR3 protein: CASSGLPTPDSRSYEQYF
D gene: -; V gene: TRBV7-2; J gene: TRBJ2-4; clone size: -; CDR3 DNA: TGTGCCAGCAGCTTATTCGAGTCAAACATTCAGTACTTC; CDR3 protein: CASSLFESNIQYF
D gene: -; V gene: TRBV11-1; J gene: TRBJ1-1; clone size: -; CDR3 DNA: TGTGCCAGCAGGGAGGGACTGTTGACGGGCACTGAAGCTTTCTTT; CDR3 protein: CASREGLLTGTEAFF
D gene: TRBD1; V gene: TRBV4-1; J gene: TRBJ1-4; clone size: -; CDR3 DNA: TGCGCCAGCAGTCGACAGGGATGGGATGAAAAACTGTTTTTT; CDR3 protein: CASSRQGWDEKLFF
D gene: -; V gene: TRBV30; J gene: TRBJ2-5; clone size: -; CDR3 DNA: TGTGCCTGGAGTTTGTTTGGGGGGAGCCGGGAGACCCAGTACTTC; CDR3 protein: CAWSLFGGSRETQYF
D gene: -; V gene: TRBV6-5; J gene: TRBJ1-4; clone size: -; CDR3 DNA: TGTGCCAGCAGCAACGAACAGGCCTTTAATGAAAAACTGTTTTTT; CDR3 protein: CASSNEQAFNEKLFF
D gene: TRBD1; V gene: TRBV28; J gene: TRBJ1-2; clone size: -; CDR3 DNA: TGTGCCAGCAGTGGTACCGGGACAGGGAACTATGGCTACACCTTC; CDR3 protein: CASSGTGTGNYGYTF
D gene: -; V gene: TRBV19; J gene: TRBJ1-6; clone size: few; CDR3 DNA: TGTGCCAGTTCCTCCAGCTCCTATAATTCACCCCTCCACTTT; CDR3 protein: CASSSSSYNSPLHF
D gene: TRBD1; V gene: TRBV28; J gene: TRBJ1-2; clone size: -; CDR3 DNA: TGTGCCCACACCAGTACAGGGGTGGGTAACTATGGCTACACCTTC; CDR3 protein: CAHTSTGVGNYGYTF
D gene: TRBD1; V gene: TRBV9; J gene: TRBJ1-1; clone size: -; CDR3 DNA: TGTGCCAGCAGCGTAGGGACAGGGAGTACTGAAGCTTTCTTT; CDR3 protein: CASSVGTGSTEAFF
D gene: TRBD1; V gene: TRBV7-9; J gene: TRBJ1-1; clone size: -; CDR3 DNA: TGTGCCAGCAGCTTATTCCGGGGACAGGGGACTGAAGCTTTCTTT; CDR3 protein: CASSLFRGQGTEAFF
D gene: -; V gene: TRBV20-1; J gene: TRBJ2-3; clone size: -; CDR3 DNA: TGCAGTGCTAGTGGTAGGGGTCTGAGCACAGATACGCAGTATTTT; CDR3 protein: CSASGRGLSTDTQYF
D gene: TRBD1; V gene: TRBV2; J gene: TRBJ1-2; clone size: -; CDR3 DNA: TGTGCCACCCGTTCCCAGGGGGCTAATGGCTACACCTTC; CDR3 protein: CATRSQGANGYTF
D gene: -; V gene: TRBV4-3; J gene: TRBJ1-6; clone size: -; CDR3 DNA: TGCGCCAGCAGCCAGGACAGTCGGGCCCTCCACTTT; CDR3 protein: CASSQDSRALHF